This T cell receptor (beta chain) appears in the sequencing data of a study of cytomegalovirus exposure and HLA in healthy donors listed by TCRdb under 2017. At the level of the whole study: According to an earlier analysis of 550 to 700 of the donors, some 180 million T cells yielded 117 million unique TCR beta sequences and approximately 300 Gb of sequence data. The study used immunosequencing to profile the T cell repertoires of 666 subjects and linked those repertoires to cytomegalovirus serostatus. The number of typed donors differed by locus: about 620-630 for A, B, C, DRB1 and DQB1; 500 to 550 for DQA1; roughly 600 for DPA1; and 400 to 480 for DPB1. Donor age, sex, ethnicity and CMV serostatus were compiled alongside the repertoire data. The study was designed to test whether signatures of past pathogen exposure could be identified by cataloging public T cell receptors. Every discovery cohort repertoire had been produced on one sequencing platform. An early release covering roughly 600 HLA-typed donors comprised approximately 290 gigabases of sequencing data and around 86 million unique TCR sequences. An earlier analysis of several hundred of the donors applied high-throughput TCR beta sequencing to assess whether each TCR beta V gene segment acted as functional or pseudogenic. To predict cytomegalovirus infection status, the study brought together high-throughput TCR immunosequencing, statistical association of individual TCRs with disease status, and machine learning. Besides the first cohort of about 730 subjects, a separate validation cohort made up of around 120 different subjects was used. Rather than using new phenotypic data, the later analysis identified candidate immune exposures from TCR beta sequences and from how often those sequences occurred across donors. Roughly 5 DR-DQ haplotypes were handled as single units for association and clustering, since linkage in the cohort was strong. Across 398 genotyped donors of the cohort, an average of about 240,000 unique TCR beta nucleotide sequences per donor were sequenced, and approximately 17% of those sequences were non-productive. Genome-wide SNP genotypes for about 60% of the roughly 700 donors were used in a later genetic analysis, which treated that subset as a discovery cohort. A later analysis re-analyzed previously published TCR beta repertoires from roughly 630 donors and added high-resolution HLA genotyping to study TCR occurrence patterns. Both class I and class II loci were covered by HLA typing, at four-digit resolution. Among the roughly 400 genotyped donors, around 81% belonged to the genetic ancestry cluster associated with self-reported Caucasian donors.

The cohort was made up of 666 healthy bone marrow donors. Cohort members were all nominally healthy when sampled, although unrecorded immune exposures were likely present. The donor tested CMV seropositive, placing the donor among the 289 seropositive members of the cohort. A peripheral blood sample was collected from each donor, and TCR beta sequencing was performed on peripheral blood mononuclear cells. Genomic DNA extraction from the blood cell samples was performed with the Qiagen DNeasy Blood Extraction Kit. Results and caveats for the whole study, not just this receptor: In a later analysis, TCR association rates were found to vary across HLA loci, with the most associated TCRs seen for DRB1 alleles and the fewest for HLA-C alleles. The earlier analysis of a few hundred of the donors excluded over 15 rarely observed V segments, including chromosome 9 orphons, because counts were too low. Because some donors lacked HLA typing at each locus, the association tests relied only on the typed subset. Sequencing depth was assumed to be roughly uniform across donors in the presence/absence analyses, though that assumption may not hold. In vitro tests confirmed that a few of the cytomegalovirus-associated TCR beta chains recognize cytomegalovirus antigens. A cluster of highly shared sequence variants was judged likely to be a technical artifact of the sequencing pipeline. In this cohort, only TCR beta chains were sequenced, and detectable features were limited by the absence of alpha or paired-chain data. The only immune exposure information available for the cohort was CMV serostatus. A later analysis associated 17,000 or so TCR beta sequences with specific HLA alleles at a false discovery rate of 0.05. The study listed 150 to 200 TCR beta chains as associated with cytomegalovirus. According to a later genetic analysis, donors in an Asian-associated ancestry cluster had fewer N-insertions in productive TCRs than the approximately 650-donor mean. V-gene and J-gene trimming of TCR beta chains was associated with a missense DCLRE1C variant in a later genetic analysis, and the association was replicated in an independent cohort. According to a later analysis, most CMV-associated TCR beta chains appeared to be HLA-restricted, and the HLA associations seemed to be driven largely by CMV exposure. While some public TCRs were present in many individuals, most TCR sequences turned up only very rarely across donors. According to a later analysis, parvovirus B19, influenza, CMV and Epstein-Barr virus appeared linked to several top co-occurrence clusters. Compared with equally common non-associated chains, HLA-associated TCR beta chains in a later analysis were more clonally expanded and had lower generation probabilities. Correlated functional status among segregating V segments might be attributable to linkage disequilibrium, but an unknown experimental factor could not be ruled out. In both the original and validation cohorts, the classifier was reported to diagnose cytomegalovirus status with high specificity and sensitivity. In an earlier analysis of roughly 560 of the donors, most TCR beta V segments were observed in productive rearrangements about 87% or about 30% of the time, broadly matching IMGT annotations. When HLA alleles, especially DR and DQ, strongly co-occurred, attributing TCR associations to individual alleles was difficult. A further reported finding was that TCR beta sequences accurately predicted the HLA-A and HLA-B alleles for most subjects in the first cohort. The 87-base-pair reads could not distinguish some IMGT-functional V segments, including TRBV6-2 and TRBV6-3, so those segments were excluded. According to the authors, the approach could potentially be generalized to other disease states and immunological phenotypes.

Library preparation used the immunoSEQ multiplex PCR assay. For the multiplex PCR, a mixture combining 60 forward primers for TCR Vbeta segments and 13 reverse primers for TCR Jbeta segments was used. Amplification of the CDR3 region of rearranged TCR beta genes was performed with a multiplex PCR assay on genomic DNA. Amplified TCR beta libraries were sequenced as 87-base-pair reads on the Illumina HiSeq System. In the authors' own workflow: Across the 670 or so repertoires, a later analysis counted some 81 million unique TCR beta chains, 8.5 million to 12 million of which were shared by at least two donors. Raw reads were error-corrected and collapsed into unique sequences by a nearest-neighbor algorithm in which closely related sequences were merged to remove PCR and sequencing errors. To assign V, D and J gene segments, CDR3 sequences were aligned to IMGT reference sequences. For a sequence to be retained, a match of at least six nucleotides was required to both a V gene segment and a J gene segment. Rearrangements were classified as productive when the CDR3 lacked stop codons and remained in frame with V and J, and all other rearrangements were classified as non-productive. CDR3 was defined by IMGT convention, running from the second conserved V-encoded cysteine to the conserved J-encoded phenylalanine. The earlier analysis of about 640 of the donors excluded any sequence lacking an unambiguous match to a single V gene segment. An earlier analysis of roughly 590 of the donors called V segments functional above 56.7% productive rearrangements and segregating when the between-donor standard deviation exceeded 5%. To diagnose cytomegalovirus status from the catalog of TCR beta chain sequences, a statistical classification framework was built. In a later analysis, V and J genes were assigned by comparing TCR nucleotide sequences against IMGT/GENE-DB human TR gene sequences. In a later analysis, CDR3 sequences and most-parsimonious VDJ recombination scenarios were assigned using the TCRdist pipeline. In a later analysis, each TCR beta chain was defined by its CDR3 amino acid sequence together with its V-gene family, and reads lacking a unique V-gene family were excluded. A later analysis removed 592 highly shared, low-generation-probability nucleotide sequences to deal with suspected cross-contamination and a sequencing artifact. A later analysis calculated a clonal expansion index for each public chain from normalized within-repertoire ranks of inferred template counts. In a later analysis, generation probabilities were computed with a VDJ recombination model fitted to out-of-frame rearrangements, and the resulting probabilities were checked against IGoR. In a later analysis, hypergeometric tests were used to score TCR-TCR, TCR-HLA and TCR-CMV co-occurrence, with a repertoire-size bias correction applied to TCR pairs. False discovery rates were estimated in a later analysis by permuting HLA or CMV assignments 20 times. In a later analysis, co-occurring TCRs were grouped using DBSCAN, with TCRdist sequence similarity added in when clustering inside HLA-allele-positive subsets. Repertoires with fewer than 30,000 or more than 120,000 public chains were left out of co-occurrence clustering, as were about five repertoires with anomalous nucleotide sharing. TCRdb holds this immuneACCESS table with in-frame rearrangements only. Some clones are missing; in checked studies, unresolved V genes explain under half, and the rest has no known cause. Clonal size and the V and J genes are those of that table, whereas D and trimming came from the DNA. This sample comprises 80,000 or so clones, about 64% of them detected only once. The ten largest clones add up to approximately 5.7% of the sample.

Remarks on this clone: What antigen it recognizes has not been identified. Base qualities are not at hand, and no much larger clone is one base apart.

There are 10 amino acids in the CDR3, from cysteine to phenylalanine inclusive. The retained sequence is limited to the CDR3, 30 bases, with the frame set at the first base. The junction shows trimming of 10 bases on V and 7 bases on J, and the gene matches do not reach 2 bases of it. The germline V gene supplies CDR1 MDHEN and CDR2 SYDVKM. The rearranged chain carries TRBV28 and TRBJ1-1, and 8 junction bases match TRBD1. The sequence derives from a young man in good health and CMV-seropositive. Sample: PBMCs. The CDR3 amino acid sequence is: CATTGGEAFF. The nucleotides read TGTGCCACAACAGGGGGTGAAGCTTTCTTT. The CDR3, completed at both ends by the reference TRBV28 and TRBJ1-1 genes, gives the full variable domain DVKVTQSSRYLVKRTGEKVFLECVQDMDHENMFWYRQDPGLGLRLIYFSYDVKMKEKGDIPEGYSVSREKKERFSLILESASTNQTSMYLCATTGGEAFFGQGTRLTVV.